A selection of T cell receptor beta chains follows, all from one sample in a study of radiation and T cells in renal cell carcinoma. The data were produced by immunoSEQ multiplex PCR, yet TCRdb's version contains in-frame clones alone and is incomplete. Of just over 150,000 clones in the sample, around 90% were seen once. The input for sequencing was blood, taken from a patient whose treatment included radiotherapy and nephrectomy. These receptors originate from a woman in her fifties or sixties with renal cell carcinoma. The CDR3 runs from the conserved cysteine through the conserved F or W. Fields, in order: D gene, clone size, V gene, CDR3 length, J gene, CDR3 DNA, CDR3 protein. The D gene is left open where the match is weak. The size entry is marked missing in some rows and otherwise reads once, few, many or a size class.

D gene: -
clone size: -
V gene: TRBV6-6
CDR3 length: 15
J gene: TRBJ1-6
CDR3 DNA: TGTGCCAGCAGACGACCGGCCCCCGGTGGTTCACCCCTCCACTTT
CDR3 protein: CASRRPAPGGSPLHF

D gene: TRBD2
clone size: -
V gene: TRBV7-2
CDR3 length: 18
J gene: TRBJ2-3
CDR3 DNA: TGTGCCAGCAGCTTAGCGCGTAGCGGGGGGGCAGAGACAGATACGCAGTATTTT
CDR3 protein: CASSLARSGGAETDTQYF

D gene: -
clone size: -
V gene: TRBV5-1
CDR3 length: 14
J gene: TRBJ1-6
CDR3 DNA: TGCGCCAGCACCCAGGAGTGGAATAATTCACCCCTCCACTTT
CDR3 protein: CASTQEWNNSPLHF

D gene: TRBD1
clone size: -
V gene: TRBV7-2
CDR3 length: 16
J gene: TRBJ2-2
CDR3 DNA: TGTGCCAGCAGCATCGGACAGGGCTGGAACACCGGGGAGCTGTTTTTT
CDR3 protein: CASSIGQGWNTGELFF

D gene: TRBD1
clone size: -
V gene: TRBV7-2
CDR3 length: 14
J gene: TRBJ1-5
CDR3 DNA: TGTGCCAGCAGCAGACAGGGGTACAAACAGCCCCAGCATTTT
CDR3 protein: CASSRQGYKQPQHF

D gene: TRBD1
clone size: -
V gene: TRBV5-1
CDR3 length: 19
J gene: TRBJ2-7
CDR3 DNA: TGCGCCAGCAGCATCAGTCCCGGGACAGGCTATGCGGACTCCTACGAGCAGTACTTC
CDR3 protein: CASSISPGTGYADSYEQYF

D gene: -
clone size: -
V gene: TRBV15
CDR3 length: 16
J gene: TRBJ1-4
CDR3 DNA: TGTGCCACCAGCAGAGACGGGAAGGCAACTAATGAAAAACTGTTTTTT
CDR3 protein: CATSRDGKATNEKLFF

D gene: TRBD1
clone size: -
V gene: TRBV5-1
CDR3 length: 13
J gene: TRBJ1-2
CDR3 DNA: TGCGCCAGCGCGACAGGGGGCAGTTATGGCTACACCTTC
CDR3 protein: CASATGGSYGYTF

D gene: -
clone size: -
V gene: TRBV6-1
CDR3 length: 14
J gene: TRBJ1-1
CDR3 DNA: TGTGCCAGCAGTGAAAGAGGGGATGACACTGAAGCTTTCTTT
CDR3 protein: CASSERGDDTEAFF

D gene: TRBD1
clone size: -
V gene: TRBV7-3
CDR3 length: 15
J gene: TRBJ2-5
CDR3 DNA: TGTGCCAGCAGCTTGGCGGGACAGGGAGGGGAGACCCAGTACTTC
CDR3 protein: CASSLAGQGGETQYF

D gene: -
clone size: -
V gene: TRBV6-5
CDR3 length: 15
J gene: TRBJ1-2
CDR3 DNA: TGTGCCAGCAGTTTCATACAGGGCCTTAACTATGGCTACACCTTC
CDR3 protein: CASSFIQGLNYGYTF

D gene: TRBD1
clone size: few
V gene: TRBV30
CDR3 length: 13
J gene: TRBJ2-1
CDR3 DNA: TGTGCCTGGAGTACGGGACAGTACAATGAGCAGTTCTTC
CDR3 protein: CAWSTGQYNEQFF

D gene: -
clone size: -
V gene: TRBV4-1
CDR3 length: 14
J gene: TRBJ1-2
CDR3 DNA: TGCGCCAGCAGCCCGAACAACCTCAACTATGGCTACACCTTC
CDR3 protein: CASSPNNLNYGYTF

D gene: -
clone size: -
V gene: TRBV7-9
CDR3 length: 15
J gene: TRBJ1-2
CDR3 DNA: TGTGCCAGCAGCTTAGAGCGACAGAGCAACTATGGCTACACCTTC
CDR3 protein: CASSLERQSNYGYTF

D gene: TRBD1
clone size: -
V gene: TRBV7-9
CDR3 length: 15
J gene: TRBJ1-1
CDR3 DNA: TGTGCCAGCAGCTTTCCAGGGGGAGGGAACACTGAAGCTTTCTTT
CDR3 protein: CASSFPGGGNTEAFF

D gene: -
clone size: -
V gene: TRBV5-1
CDR3 length: 16
J gene: TRBJ2-5
CDR3 DNA: TGCGCCAGCAGCTTGGCCCTTCCGGGGTCCGTCGAGACCCAGTACTTC
CDR3 protein: CASSLALPGSVETQYF

D gene: -
clone size: -
V gene: TRBV5-1
CDR3 length: 17
J gene: TRBJ1-2
CDR3 DNA: TGCGCCAGCAGCTTGGCTCTCGGGGAGTACGCTAACTATGGCTACACCTTC
CDR3 protein: CASSLALGEYANYGYTF

D gene: -
clone size: -
V gene: TRBV30
CDR3 length: 15
J gene: TRBJ1-2
CDR3 DNA: TGTGCCTGGAGTGTAGACCATAGACTGAACTATGGCTACACCTTC
CDR3 protein: CAWSVDHRLNYGYTF

D gene: -
clone size: -
V gene: TRBV6-5
CDR3 length: 16
J gene: TRBJ1-2
CDR3 DNA: TGTGCCAGCAGTTACTCGGTTTTGAAGAAGTTTGAGGGCTACACCTTC
CDR3 protein: CASSYSVLKKFEGYTF

D gene: -
clone size: -
V gene: TRBV7-9
CDR3 length: 11
J gene: TRBJ1-4
CDR3 DNA: TGTGCCAGCAGCCACGGAAGGAAACTGTTTTTT
CDR3 protein: CASSHGRKLFF

D gene: -
clone size: once
V gene: TRBV7-2
CDR3 length: 14
J gene: TRBJ1-3
CDR3 DNA: TGTGCCAGCAGCTTAGCGGGGGGTAGCGACACCATATATTTT
CDR3 protein: CASSLAGGSDTIYF

D gene: -
clone size: -
V gene: TRBV2
CDR3 length: 15
J gene: TRBJ2-6
CDR3 DNA: TGTGCCAGCAGTGAAGGTTCCGTGGGGGCCAACGTCCTGACTTTC
CDR3 protein: CASSEGSVGANVLTF